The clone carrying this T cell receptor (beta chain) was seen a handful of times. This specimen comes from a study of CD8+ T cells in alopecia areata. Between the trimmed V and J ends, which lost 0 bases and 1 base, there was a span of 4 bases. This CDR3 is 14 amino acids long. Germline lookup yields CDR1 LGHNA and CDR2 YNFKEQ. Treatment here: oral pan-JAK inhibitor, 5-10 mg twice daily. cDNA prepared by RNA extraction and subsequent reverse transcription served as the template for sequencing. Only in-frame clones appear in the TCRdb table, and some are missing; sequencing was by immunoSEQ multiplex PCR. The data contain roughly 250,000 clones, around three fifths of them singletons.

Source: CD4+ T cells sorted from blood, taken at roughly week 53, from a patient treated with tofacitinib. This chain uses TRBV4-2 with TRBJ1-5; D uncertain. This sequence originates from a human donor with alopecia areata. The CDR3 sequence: CASSQDLSNQPQHF. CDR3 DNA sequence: TGTGCCAGCAGCCAAGACCTGAGCAATCAGCCCCAGCATTTT.